Following are 28 T cell receptor beta chains from one sample sequenced in a study of T cell repertoires and Cas9 in healthy adults. Only in-frame clones appear in the TCRdb table, and some are missing; sequencing was by immunoSEQ multiplex PCR. The sample shows roughly 13,000 clones, approximately 92% of them seen only once. The sample comprised Tregs (CD4+, CD25+, CD127-, CD137-, CD154-) from PBMCs; culture status not recorded. The receptors come from a human donor in good health.

In this sample, this clone turned up a few times. This chain links TRBV4-1 with TRBJ1-3; 8 bases match TRBD1. Germline CDR1 reads MGHRA; CDR2 reads YSYEKL. J lost 0 bases, V lost 5 bases, and 3 bases had no gene match. The CDR3 has 15 amino acids. DNA of the CDR3: TGCGCCAGCAGCGGACAGGGAGCCTCTGGAAACACCATATATTTT. Encoded protein: CASSGQGASGNTIYF.

This clone was seen more than once but under ten times. The chain links TRBV7-9 to TRBJ1-4; D is unresolved. Trimming took off 1 base at V and 0 bases at J, with 3 bases between the two ends. Per the germline V gene, CDR1 is SEHNR and CDR2 is FQNEAQ (reference sequence). This CDR3 has 14 residues. CDR3 coding DNA: TGTGCCAGCAGCTTAGACACAACTAATGAAAAACTGTTTTTT. Amino acids: CASSLDTTNEKLFF.

The CDR3 DNA sequence: TGTGCCATGGGGGAGAATGAGCAGTTCTTC. Its protein product is CAMGENEQFF. J is TRBJ2-1 and V is TRBV10-3; the D gene could be TRBD1 or TRBD2 (5 bases each). V lost 9 bases, J lost 7 bases, and 7 bases lay in between. Germline lookup yields CDR1 ENHRY and CDR2 SYGVKD. The CDR3 length is 10 residues.

The V gene is TRBV18, the J gene TRBJ1-5; possibly TRBD1 for D (5 bases). Trimming took off 10 bases at V and 7 bases at J, with 29 bases between the two ends. The CDR3 is 17 amino acids. Germline CDR1 KGHSH, CDR2 LQKENI. The CDR3 region is CATDPPAGDGSRQPQHF. Here the CDR3 DNA reads TGTGCCACCGATCCTCCGGCGGGGGACGGGAGTAGGCAGCCCCAGCATTTT. Full variable domain (remainder filled in from reference TRBV18 and TRBJ1-5): NAGVMQNPRHLVRRRGQEARLRCSPMKGHSHVYWYRQLPEEGLKFMVYLQKENIIDESGMPKERFSAEFPKEGPSILRIQQVVRGDSAAYFCATDPPAGDGSRQPQHFGDGTRLSIL.

The rearrangement links TRBV5-8 to TRBJ2-1; D is possibly TRBD2 (5 bases). V lost 0 bases to trimming and J lost 7 bases, with 17 bases between them. CDR1 is SGHTS, CDR2 YDEGEE, per germline. This CDR3 has 16 residues. The CDR3 nucleotides read TGTGCCAGCAGCTTGGAGTCTAGCTTCTATGGGAATGAGCAGTTCTTC. Its protein product is CASSLESSFYGNEQFF.

The chain is built from TRBV28 and TRBJ2-5; D is unresolved. V shed 3 bases and J shed 6 bases, with 5 bases lying between them. CDR1 is MDHEN and CDR2 is SYDVKM in the germline V gene. The CDR3 consists of 11 residues. CDR3 loop: CASSLVKTQYF. In DNA form, the CDR3 reads TGTGCCAGCAGTTTGGTGAAGACCCAGTACTTC.

The chain joins TRBV5-1 to TRBJ2-1; 12 bases align to TRBD2. The CDR3 totals 16 residues. Trimming at V came to 2 bases and at J to 8 bases, leaving 8 bases not matched to a gene. CDR1 is SGHRS, CDR2 YFSETQ, per germline. DNA for the CDR3: TGCGCCAGCAGCTTTAGGACTAGCGGGGTACAGGATGAGCAGTTCTTC. Its protein product is CASSFRTSGVQDEQFF.

In this sample, this clone turned up once. The J gene is TRBJ2-7, the V gene TRBV27; D might be TRBD1 (5 bases). V was shortened by 0 bases and J by 6 bases, with 6 bases between the two germline ends. Germline CDR1 is MNHEY and CDR2 is SMNVEV (reference sequence). This CDR3 contains 12 residues. CDR3 in DNA: TGTGCCAGCAGTTTATCGACAGCCGAGCAGTACGTC. Its protein product is CASSLSTAEQYV.

The chain links TRBV7-2 to TRBJ2-1; TRBD2 agrees at 9 bases. The CDR3 is 15 amino acids. Per germline, CDR1 SGHTA and CDR2 FQGNSA. V trimming: 2 bases; J trimming: 8 bases; junction bases outside the gene matches: 7. The CDR3 region has the DNA TGTGCCAGCAGCTTATCAGGACTAGCGCTTGATGAGCAGTTCTTC. Protein: CASSLSGLALDEQFF.

In DNA, the CDR3 is TGTGCCAGCAGCTTTACCGGGACGGAGCAAGAGACCCAGTACTTC. Amino acids: CASSFTGTEQETQYF. The V and J genes are TRBV7-9 and TRBJ2-5; D may correspond to TRBD1 or TRBD2 (5 bases each). CDR3 size: 15 residues. CDR1 and CDR2 from the germline V gene are SEHNR and FQNEAQ (reference sequence). Trimming cost V 3 bases and J 2 bases, with 13 bases left between them.

Written as DNA, the CDR3 is TGTGCCAGCAGCTTTCCGGGACAGCAAACTATGGGCTACACCTTC. The encoded protein is CASSFPGQQTMGYTF. The chain employs TRBV5-6 and TRBJ1-2; 7 bases fit TRBD1. In germline, CDR1 is SGHDT, CDR2 YYEEEE. Trimming took 2 bases from V and 8 from J; bases not matched to a gene: 12. The CDR3 is 15 residues long.

The chain employs TRBV19 and TRBJ1-1; the D gene is possibly TRBD1 (6 bases). The length of the CDR3 is 14 residues. The V gene's germline CDR1 is LNHDA and CDR2 SQIVND (reference sequence). Trimming pared 6 bases from V and 0 bases from J, leaving 11 bases between. Written as DNA, the CDR3 is TGTGCCAGTAGGACCCCAGGGGTGAACACTGAAGCTTTCTTT. Protein product: CASRTPGVNTEAFF.

The chain couples TRBV4-1 to TRBJ2-1, with D perhaps matching TRBD2 (5 bases). The V end was cut by 4 bases, the J end by 0 bases, with 10 bases between. Germline CDR1 is MGHRA and CDR2 is YSYEKL. CDR3 length equals 15 residues. The CDR3 bases are TGCGCCAGCAGCCTCGGCGGGTACTCCTACAATGAGCAGTTCTTC. Translation: CASSLGGYSYNEQFF.

The genes are TRBV6-1 and TRBJ1-1; D possibly corresponds to TRBD1 (5 bases). Deletions cut 6 bases from V and 1 base from J, with 15 bases between. This CDR3 contains 15 residues. Germline loops: CDR1 MNHNS, CDR2 SASEGT. The CDR3 spells CASRPGATWNTEAFF. In DNA form, the CDR3 reads TGTGCCAGCAGGCCCGGGGCAACGTGGAACACTGAAGCTTTCTTT.

In this sample, this clone turned up once. V and J are TRBV10-1 and TRBJ2-7; TRBD2 aligns across 13 bases. This CDR3 region has 17 residues. CDR1 and CDR2 (germline): WNHNN, SYGVQD (reference sequence). The trim removed 2 bases at V and 1 base at J, leaving 5 bases unmatched. DNA for the CDR3: TGCGCCAGCAGTGAGCCTAGGACTAGCGGGGGATCCTACGAGCAGTACGTC. This translates into CASSEPRTSGGSYEQYV.

The rearrangement links TRBV7-9 to TRBJ2-3, with 10 bases fitting TRBD2. There are 16 residues in the CDR3. Germline V gives CDR1 SEHNR, CDR2 FQNEAQ (reference sequence). V was pared by 5 bases and J by 6 bases, with 11 bases of the junction left unmatched. The CDR3 coding sequence is TGTGCCAGCAGCCCAGTGAAGGCTAGCGGGAGTGATACGCAGTATTTT. Translated, it gives CASSPVKASGSDTQYF.

The chain employs TRBV2 and TRBJ1-6; 7 nucleotides align to TRBD1. Germline lookup yields CDR1 SNHLY and CDR2 FYNNEI. The CDR3 has 15 amino acids. The junction had 11 bases not matched to a gene; V was cut back by 7 bases and J by 8 bases. The CDR3: CASTTIDRVDSPLHF. The CDR3 nucleotides are TGTGCCAGCACTACCATCGACAGGGTTGATTCACCCCTCCACTTT.

J is TRBJ2-5 and V is TRBV15; TRBD2 is a possible D gene (5 bases). There are 15 residues in the CDR3. Germline V gene sequence: CDR1 LNHNV, CDR2 YYDKDF (reference sequence). Trimming pared 0 bases from V and 1 base from J, leaving 9 bases between. CDR3 bases: TGTGCCACCAGCAGAGATTCAGAGGGCCAAGAGACCCAGTACTTC. Amino acids: CATSRDSEGQETQYF.

The chain uses TRBV10-3 and TRBJ1-6; weak D call: TRBD1 (6 bases). The germline CDR1 and CDR2 sequences are ENHRY and SYGVKD. V lost 6 bases to trimming and J lost 9 bases, with 18 bases between them. The CDR3 contains 15 residues. The chain's CDR3 is CAIRGVGGLGSPLHF. For the CDR3, the DNA is TGTGCCATCAGGGGAGTAGGGGGTCTTGGTTCACCCCTCCACTTT.

V gene TRBV7-9 combines with J gene TRBJ1-2; tentatively, D is TRBD1 (6 bases). Germline CDR1 reads SEHNR; CDR2 reads FQNEAQ (reference sequence). V shed 5 bases and J shed 2 bases, with 18 bases lying between them. This CDR3 is 16 amino acids long. The CDR3 region has the DNA TGTGCCAGCAGCCAGGGGAGGGCCGGACTAAACTATGGCTACACCTTC. Its translation: CASSQGRAGLNYGYTF. The full variable domain, in which reference TRBV7-9 and TRBJ1-2 provide the parts outside the CDR3, is DTGVSQNPRHKITKRGQNVTFRCDPISEHNRLYWYRQTLGQGPEFLTYFQNEAQLEKSRLLSDRFSAERPKGSFSTLEIQRTEQGDSAMYLCASSQGRAGLNYGYTFGSGTRLTVV.

This chain links TRBV9 with TRBJ1-6, with TRBD1 matching over 8 bases. The germline V gene has CDR1 SGDLS and CDR2 YYNGEE. The CDR3 is 14 amino acids. V lost 3 bases to trimming and J lost 10 bases; unmatched junction nucleotides: 6. The chain's CDR3 is CASSATGDASPLHF. CDR3 bases: TGTGCCAGCAGCGCGACAGGGGATGCCTCACCCCTCCACTTT.

The chain couples TRBV2 to TRBJ2-3; 14 nucleotides line up with TRBD2. Germline CDR1 is SNHLY and CDR2 is FYNNEI. This CDR3 spans 16 amino acids. The V segment lost 6 bases and the J segment 3 bases; nucleotides outside the gene matches: 5. The CDR3 bases are TGTGCCAGCAGGGGACTAGCGGGAGCTCGAACAGATACGCAGTATTTT. Amino acids: CASRGLAGARTDTQYF.

The chain uses TRBV18 and TRBJ1-5; perhaps TRBD1 as D (6 bases). Germline V gene sequence: CDR1 KGHSH, CDR2 LQKENI. The CDR3 has 17 residues. V was trimmed by 5 bases and J by 1 base, leaving 18 bases between them. CDR3 loop: CASSALSLTGSNQPQHF. In DNA, the CDR3 is TGTGCCAGCTCAGCACTCTCCCTGACAGGAAGCAATCAGCCCCAGCATTTT.

The chain carries TRBV21-1 and TRBJ1-5; TRBD1 was called by the table and not checked on the DNA. TRBV21-1 is recorded as a pseudogene. The CDR3 extends over 12 amino acids. The CDR3 coding sequence is TGTGCCAGCCGCGACAGGGTTCAGCCCCAGCATTTT. This codes for CASRDRVQPQHF.

The chain combines TRBV6-6 with TRBJ2-5; D is undetermined. This CDR3 comprises 13 residues. Germline V gives CDR1 MNHNY, CDR2 SVGAGI (reference sequence). The V gene lost 2 bases and the J gene lost 2 bases, with 6 bases spanning the gap. CDR3 in amino acids: CASSYVGQETQYF. DNA of the CDR3: TGTGCCAGCAGTTACGTGGGGCAAGAGACCCAGTACTTC.

This chain connects TRBV6-1 to TRBJ1-5; a weak D match, TRBD1 (5 bases). The germline CDR1 and CDR2 sequences are MNHNS and SASEGT. Trimming pared 8 bases from V and 4 bases from J, leaving 9 bases between. This CDR3 is built from 12 residues. The CDR3 DNA is TGTGCCAGCGGGGGGGGGAATCAGCCCCAGCATTTT. It encodes CASGGGNQPQHF.

This clone appeared once. The chain has TRBV19 and TRBJ2-2, with 7 bases fitting TRBD1. The CDR3 consists of 16 residues. V was pared by 4 bases and J by 1 base, with 6 bases of the junction left unmatched. Germline V gene data show CDR1 as LNHDA and CDR2 as SQIVND (reference sequence). The CDR3 spells CASSTFRTGNTGELFF. CDR3 nucleotides: TGTGCCAGTAGTACGTTCAGGACAGGGAACACCGGGGAGCTGTTTTTT.

The V call is TRBV9, the J call TRBJ2-7, with TRBD2 matching over 9 bases. Germline V gene sequence: CDR1 SGDLS, CDR2 YYNGEE. The CDR3 consists of 14 residues. V lost 2 bases, J lost 8 bases, and 8 bases stayed unmatched. The CDR3 DNA sequence: TGTGCCAGCAGCGTGGGTAGCGGGGGCTCTCAGCAGTACTTC. Protein: CASSVGSGGSQQYF.